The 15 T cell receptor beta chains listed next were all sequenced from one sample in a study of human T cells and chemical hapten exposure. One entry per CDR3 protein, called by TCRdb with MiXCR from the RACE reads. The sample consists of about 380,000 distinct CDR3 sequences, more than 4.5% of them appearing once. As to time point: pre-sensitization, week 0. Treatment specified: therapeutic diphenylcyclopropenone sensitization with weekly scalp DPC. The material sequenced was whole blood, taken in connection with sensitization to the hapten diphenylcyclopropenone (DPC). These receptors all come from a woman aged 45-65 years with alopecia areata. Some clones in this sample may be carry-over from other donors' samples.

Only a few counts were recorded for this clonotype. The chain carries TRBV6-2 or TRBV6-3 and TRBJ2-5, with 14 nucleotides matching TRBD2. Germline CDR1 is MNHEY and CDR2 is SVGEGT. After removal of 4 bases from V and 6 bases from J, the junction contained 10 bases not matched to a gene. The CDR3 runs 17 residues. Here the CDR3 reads CASSSLGLAGGSKTQYF. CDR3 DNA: TGTGCCAGCAGTTCCCTCGGACTAGCGGGGGGTTCGAAGACCCAGTACTTC.

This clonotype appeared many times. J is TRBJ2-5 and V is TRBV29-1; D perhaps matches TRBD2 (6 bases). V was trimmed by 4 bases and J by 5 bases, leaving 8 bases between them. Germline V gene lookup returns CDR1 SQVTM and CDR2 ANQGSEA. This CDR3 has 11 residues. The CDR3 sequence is CSVAEGETQYF. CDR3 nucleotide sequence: TGCAGCGTTGCGGAGGGCGAGACCCAGTACTTC.

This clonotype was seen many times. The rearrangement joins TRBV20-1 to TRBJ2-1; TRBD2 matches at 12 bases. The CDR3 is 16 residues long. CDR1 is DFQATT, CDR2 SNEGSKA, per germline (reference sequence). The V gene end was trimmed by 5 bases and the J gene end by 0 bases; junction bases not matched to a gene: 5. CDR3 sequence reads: CSASRLAGASYNEQFF. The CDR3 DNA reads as TGCAGTGCTTCCCGACTAGCGGGAGCCTCCTACAATGAGCAGTTCTTC.

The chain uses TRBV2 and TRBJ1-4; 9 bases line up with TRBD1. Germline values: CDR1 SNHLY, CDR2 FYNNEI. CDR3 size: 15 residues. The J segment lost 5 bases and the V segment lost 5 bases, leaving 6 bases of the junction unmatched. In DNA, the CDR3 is TGTGCCAGCAGTCCCGACAGGGGGAAGAATGAAAAACTGTTTTTT. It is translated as CASSPDRGKNEKLFF.

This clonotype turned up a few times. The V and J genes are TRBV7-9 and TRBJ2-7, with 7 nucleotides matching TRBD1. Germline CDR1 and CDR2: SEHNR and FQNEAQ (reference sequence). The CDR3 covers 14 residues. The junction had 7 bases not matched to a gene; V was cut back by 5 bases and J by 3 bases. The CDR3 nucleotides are TGTGCCAGCAGCCCCCGACAGGGCCTCTACGAGCAGTACTTC. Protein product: CASSPRQGLYEQYF.

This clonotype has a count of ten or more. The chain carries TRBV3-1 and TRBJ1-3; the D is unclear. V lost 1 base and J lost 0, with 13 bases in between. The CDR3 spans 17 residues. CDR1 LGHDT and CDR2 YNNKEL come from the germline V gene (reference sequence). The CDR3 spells CASSQVSSGSSGNTIYF. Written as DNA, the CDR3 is TGTGCCAGCAGCCAAGTATCGAGTGGAAGCTCTGGAAACACCATATATTTT.

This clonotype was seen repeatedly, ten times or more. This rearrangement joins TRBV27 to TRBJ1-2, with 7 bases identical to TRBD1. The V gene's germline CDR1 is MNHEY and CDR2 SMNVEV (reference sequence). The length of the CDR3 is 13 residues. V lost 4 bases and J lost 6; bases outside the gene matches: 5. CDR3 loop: CASSSWDRDGYTF. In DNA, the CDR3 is TGTGCCAGCAGTTCCTGGGACAGAGATGGCTACACCTTC.

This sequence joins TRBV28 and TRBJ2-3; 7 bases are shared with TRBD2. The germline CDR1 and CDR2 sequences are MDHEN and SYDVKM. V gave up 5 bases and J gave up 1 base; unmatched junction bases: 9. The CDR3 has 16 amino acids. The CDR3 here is CASSALSLAGTDTQYF. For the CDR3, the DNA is TGTGCCAGCAGTGCCCTATCTCTAGCGGGCACAGATACGCAGTATTTT.

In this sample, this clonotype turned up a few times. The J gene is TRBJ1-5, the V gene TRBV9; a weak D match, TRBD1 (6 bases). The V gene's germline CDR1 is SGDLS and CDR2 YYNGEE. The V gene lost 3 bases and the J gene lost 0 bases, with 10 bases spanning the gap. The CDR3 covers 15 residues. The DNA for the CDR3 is TGTGCCAGCAGCGAGGGGGGTCATAGCAATCAGCCCCAGCATTTT. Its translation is CASSEGGHSNQPQHF.

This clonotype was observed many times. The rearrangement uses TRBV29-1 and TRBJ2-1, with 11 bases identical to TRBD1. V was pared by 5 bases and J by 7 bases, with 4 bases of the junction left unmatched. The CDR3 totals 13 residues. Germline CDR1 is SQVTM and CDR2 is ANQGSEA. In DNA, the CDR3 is TGCAGCGTTAGCCGGGACAGGGGGAATGAGCAGTTCTTC. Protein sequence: CSVSRDRGNEQFF.

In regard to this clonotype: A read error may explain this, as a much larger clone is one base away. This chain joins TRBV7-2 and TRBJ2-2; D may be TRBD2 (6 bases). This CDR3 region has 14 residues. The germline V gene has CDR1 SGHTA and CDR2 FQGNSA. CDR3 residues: CASSPGVGTGGLFF. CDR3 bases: TGTGCCAGCAGCCCGGGAGTCGGGACCGGGGGGCTGTTTTTT.

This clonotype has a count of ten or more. The CDR3 is CSVAEGQGNSPLHF. CDR3 nucleotides: TGCAGCGTTGCGGAGGGACAGGGAAATTCACCCCTCCACTTT. This sequence joins TRBV29-1 and TRBJ1-6, with TRBD1 matching 9 bases. Germline V gene data show CDR1 as SQVTM and CDR2 as ANQGSEA. The CDR3 has 14 residues. Trimming took 4 bases from V and 7 from J; bases not matched to a gene: 5.

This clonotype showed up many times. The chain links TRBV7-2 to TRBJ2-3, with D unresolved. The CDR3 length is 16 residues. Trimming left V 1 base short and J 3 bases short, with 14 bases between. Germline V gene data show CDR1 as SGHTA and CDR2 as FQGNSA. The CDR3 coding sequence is TGTGCCAGCAGCTTAGATAGCACCCTTGAAACAGATACGCAGTATTTT. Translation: CASSLDSTLETDTQYF.

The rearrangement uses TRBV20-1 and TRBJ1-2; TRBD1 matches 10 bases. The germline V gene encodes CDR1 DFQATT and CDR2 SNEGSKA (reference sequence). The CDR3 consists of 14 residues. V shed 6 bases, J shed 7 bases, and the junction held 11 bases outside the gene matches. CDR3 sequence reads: CSARSGTGVSGYTF. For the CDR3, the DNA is TGCAGTGCCCGATCCGGGACAGGGGTCTCTGGCTACACCTTC.

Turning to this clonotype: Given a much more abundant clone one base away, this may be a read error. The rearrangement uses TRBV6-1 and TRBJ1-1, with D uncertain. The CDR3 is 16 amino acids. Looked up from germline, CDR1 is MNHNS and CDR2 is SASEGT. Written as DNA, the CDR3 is TGTGCCAACAGTGAATCCCGCGAACGGCCGAACACTGAAGCTTTCTTT. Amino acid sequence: CANSESRERPNTEAFF.